This record concerns one T cell receptor beta chain sequence. The data originate from a study of blood T cell repertoires in COVID-19. The V gene lost 5 bases and the J gene lost 8 bases, with 9 bases spanning the gap. The CDR3 spans 12 residues. Germline-derived CDR1 and CDR2 are KGHDR and SFDVKD. Method: immunoSEQ multiplex PCR; TCRdb's copy keeps in-frame clones and lacks some. Here the sample spans fewer than 200,000 clones, 81% being singletons. The V and J genes are TRBV24-1 and TRBJ2-1; weak D call: TRBD1 (5 bases). Sample: PBMCs or T cells enriched from blood (not recorded which). The source is a woman in her forties with acute COVID-19. CDR3 sequence reads: CATSAQGDEQFF. The CDR3 nucleotides read TGTGCCACCAGTGCTCAGGGCGATGAGCAGTTCTTC.